The clone carrying this TCR beta chain was counted only a few times. Its antigen remains unknown. The CDR3 has 11 amino acids. The ends were cut back, 5 bases at V and 8 bases at J, with 8 bases in the middle. The record originates from a study of blood T cells in healthy people across ages. Broader study findings: Without sorted subsets, naive and antigen-experienced compartments could not be conclusively compared. The percentage of naive T cells correlated strongly with TCR beta diversity.

Each donor gave ten milliliters of peripheral blood. Primed by a sample-barcoded 5' primer and a J-beta primer mix, a second PCR proceeded for about 6 to 12 cycles. Tags on each cDNA molecule came from a template-switch adaptor with 12 random nucleotides. Using its own MiXCR run on the 5' RACE reads, TCRdb lists one record per CDR3 protein. The data contain more than 1,400,000 distinct CDR3 sequences, around 39% of them singletons. The TCR was taken from a young woman in good health. Sequencing input: blood. The chain employs TRBV12-3 or TRBV12-4 and TRBJ2-3, with D unresolved. The CDR3 region is CASSRVGTQYF. The DNA of the CDR3 is TGTGCCAGCAGTCGGGTCGGTACGCAGTATTTT.